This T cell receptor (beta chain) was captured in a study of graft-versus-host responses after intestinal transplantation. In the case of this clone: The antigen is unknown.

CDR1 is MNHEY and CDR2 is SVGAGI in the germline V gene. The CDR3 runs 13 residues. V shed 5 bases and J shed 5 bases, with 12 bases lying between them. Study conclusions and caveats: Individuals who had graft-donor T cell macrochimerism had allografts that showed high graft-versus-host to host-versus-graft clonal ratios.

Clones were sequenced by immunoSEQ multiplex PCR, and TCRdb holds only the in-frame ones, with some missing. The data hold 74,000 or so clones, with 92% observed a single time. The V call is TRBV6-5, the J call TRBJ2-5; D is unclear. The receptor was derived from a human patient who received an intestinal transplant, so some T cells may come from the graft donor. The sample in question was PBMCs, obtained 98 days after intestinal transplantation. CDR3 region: CASSALGYETQYF. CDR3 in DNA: TGTGCCAGCAGTGCCCTTGGGTACGAGACCCAGTACTTC.